The clone carrying this T cell receptor beta chain was counted between two and nine times. Its antigen is unknown. The source of the sample is a study of T-cell reconstitution after alpha-beta-depleted transplantation in children. Study observations and caveats: Roughly two months post-transplant, alpha-beta T cells reportedly originated from several hundred graft clones that had expanded. Certain patients had high TCRbeta diversity at day 60, and it came from recipient T cells and thymic progenitors that survived. One year after transplant, T-cell counts and diversity came mostly from newly produced T cells.

This CDR3 has 14 residues. Looked up from germline, CDR1 is SGHAT and CDR2 is FQNNGV. Trimming removed 2 bases at V and 4 bases at J, with 9 bases between. For TCRbeta, the library was prepared with unique molecular identifiers. One entry per CDR3 protein results from TCRdb running MiXCR on the PCR reads. The table records hundreds of thousands of distinct CDR3 sequences, roughly 7.8% of them present only once. The sequence came from a female patient aged 2-9 years who had a stem cell transplant for Fanconi anemia, so the T cells may come from the graft donor. V usage is TRBV11-2 and J usage is TRBJ1-5; D not certain. The sample consisted of peripheral blood, taken 360 days after TCRalphabeta/CD19-depleted stem cell transplant. The CDR3: CASSLSYINQPQHF. The CDR3 DNA follows: TGTGCCAGCAGCTTATCATATATTAATCAGCCCCAGCATTTT. Supplemented by reference TRBV11-2 and TRBJ1-5, the full variable domain reads EAGVAQSPRYKIIEKRQSVAFWCNPISGHATLYWYQQILGQGPKLLIQFQNNGVVDDSQLPKDRFSAERLKGVDSTLKIQPAKLEDSAVYLCASSLSYINQPQHFGDGTRLSIL.